Shown below are 25 T cell receptor beta chains from a single sample sequenced in a study of memory CD4+ T cells and cytomegalovirus serostatus (dated by TCRdb to about 2019). A FACSAria II was used to sort memory CD4+ T cells, defined as single viable CD3+CD4+CD8-CD45RO+ cells. The method was the immunoSEQ multiplex PCR assay. TCRdb took this table from immuneACCESS and kept in-frame rearrangements with V and J called. Such tables lack part of the clones; where checked against another copy, unresolved V genes explain under half of the gap, and the rest is unexplained. The sample table shows 45,000 to 65,000 clones, and approximately 78% are seen once. The ten most abundant clones make up less than 1% of the sample. The sequencing sample was made of memory CD4+ T cells from blood. Receptor source: an adult in good health and CMV-seronegative.

The chain has TRBV5-1 and TRBJ1-4; D not resolved. Germline V gene lookup returns CDR1 SGHRS and CDR2 YFSETQ. V lost 0 bases and J 7 bases, leaving 10 bases between the germline ends. The CDR3 spans 14 residues. The CDR3 DNA follows: TGCGCCAGCAGCTTGGGGGTGGTTGGTGAAAAACTGTTTTTT. Protein product: CASSLGVVGEKLFF.

V is TRBV29-1 and J is TRBJ2-4; D uncertain. Germline V CDR1 and CDR2: SQVTM, ANQGSEA. V lost 6 bases and J lost 6, with 9 bases in between. This CDR3 has 11 residues. The CDR3, as DNA: TGCAGCGTAGATCGAGCAAACATTCAGTACTTC. Protein product: CSVDRANIQYF.

V gene TRBV18 combines with J gene TRBJ2-7; possibly TRBD1 or TRBD2 for D (5 bases each). The CDR3 spans 14 residues. Trimming took 3 bases from V and 4 from J, leaving 13 bases between them. Germline V lookup: CDR1 KGHSH, CDR2 LQKENI. Written as DNA, the CDR3 is TGTGCCAGCTCACCCCGCCCGGGACCTTACGAGCAGTACTTC. This gives the protein CASSPRPGPYEQYF.

The rearrangement links TRBV7-8 to TRBJ1-4; tentatively, D is TRBD1 (6 bases). Germline V gene sequence: CDR1 SGHVS, CDR2 FQNEAQ. This CDR3 region has 15 residues. The V end lost 0 bases, the J end lost 4 bases, and 9 bases lay between the germline ends. The CDR3 DNA reads TGTGCCAGCAGCTTAGCCGGGGGCATTAATGAAAAACTGTTTTTT. Translated: CASSLAGGINEKLFF.

Only a few counts were recorded for this clone. This chain uses TRBV5-1 with TRBJ2-3; D remains ambiguous. CDR1 SGHRS and CDR2 YFSETQ come from the germline V gene. The length of the CDR3 is 15 residues. Trimming removed 0 bases at V and 5 bases at J, with 13 bases between. In DNA, the CDR3 is TGCGCCAGCAGCTTGGATGGTCTATTGGGAGATACGCAGTATTTT. Residues: CASSLDGLLGDTQYF.

The chain has TRBV18 and TRBJ1-2; TRBD1 aligns across 8 bases. Germline loops: CDR1 KGHSH, CDR2 LQKENI. CDR3 length: 14 amino acids. The V segment lost 2 bases and the J segment 8 bases; nucleotides outside the gene matches: 7. The CDR3 coding sequence is TGTGCCAGCTCACCAGCACAGGGGGTGAGGGGCTACACCTTC. It specifies CASSPAQGVRGYTF.

This clone was counted a single time. The CDR3 here is CASSRKLGLSGNTIYF. The CDR3 DNA follows: TGCGCCAGCAGCCGAAAACTAGGACTCTCTGGAAACACCATATATTTT. The chain couples TRBV4-3 to TRBJ1-3; D uncertain. The V end lost 4 bases, the J end lost 0 bases, and 13 bases lay between the germline ends. The germline gives CDR1 LGHNA, CDR2 YSLEER. The CDR3 runs 16 residues.

The chain recombines TRBV5-5 with TRBJ1-3, with D maybe TRBD1 (5 bases). This CDR3 has 15 amino acids. V dropped 0 bases and J dropped 0 bases, with 7 bases sitting between them. Germline V gene data show CDR1 as SGHKS and CDR2 as YYEKEE (reference sequence). The CDR3 is CASSLVGVSGNTIYF. CDR3 sequence (DNA): TGTGCCAGCAGCTTGGTGGGGGTCTCTGGAAACACCATATATTTT.

With respect to this clone: It is unclear where the CDR3 begins or ends on the DNA, so no DNA is shown, and the CDR3 is as TCRdb lists it. V is TRBV19 and J is TRBJ2-2; the table calls TRBD2, which could not be checked here. The CDR3 extends over 16 residues, inclusive of both ends. Germline loops: CDR1 LNHDA, CDR2 SQIVND (reference sequence). CDR3 protein: CASSILAGGAPGELFF.

This clone was counted only a few times. The chain joins TRBV5-1 to TRBJ1-4; no reliable D call. The CDR3 spans 19 residues. V was cut by 5 bases and J by 2 bases, with 25 bases left in between. Germline lookup yields CDR1 SGHRS and CDR2 YFSETQ. The CDR3 is CASSVRASSALGTNEKLFF. CDR3 DNA: TGCGCCAGCAGTGTCCGGGCCTCCTCAGCGTTAGGGACTAATGAAAAACTGTTTTTT.

This chain links TRBV9 with TRBJ1-6, with D possibly being TRBD1 (6 bases). V dropped 4 bases and J dropped 10 bases, with 15 bases sitting between them. Germline CDR1 SGDLS, CDR2 YYNGEE. The CDR3 has 14 residues. The CDR3 region has the DNA TGTGCCAGCAGCATAACAGGGACTGACTCACCCCTCCACTTT. This encodes CASSITGTDSPLHF.

The chain uses TRBV6-5 and TRBJ2-1, with TRBD2 matching over 8 bases. The CDR3 is 16 amino acids. The junction had 6 bases not matched to a gene; V was cut back by 0 bases and J by 5 bases. The germline V gene has CDR1 MNHEY and CDR2 SVGAGI. The chain's CDR3 is CASSYSGGGPNNEQFF. CDR3 sequence (DNA): TGTGCCAGCAGTTACTCGGGCGGGGGGCCAAACAATGAGCAGTTCTTC.

In its sample, this clone was seen once. The CDR3 region has the DNA TGCAGCGCCCACGGGGGAGGTCCCTCACTCTACAATGAGCAGTTCTTC. Amino acids: CSAHGGGPSLYNEQFF. This sequence joins TRBV29-1 and TRBJ2-1; D might be TRBD2 (6 bases). CDR3 length: 16 amino acids. CDR1 is SQVTM, CDR2 ANQGSEA, per germline. V was pared by 7 bases and J by 3 bases, with 22 bases between.

The chain couples TRBV5-1 to TRBJ1-4; 9 bases line up with TRBD1. The germline V gene has CDR1 SGHRS and CDR2 YFSETQ. J lost 8 bases, V lost 5 bases, and 7 bases had no gene match. The CDR3 spans 14 residues. The CDR3 protein is CASRNRDREEKLFF. CDR3 DNA: TGCGCCAGCAGGAACCGGGACAGGGAGGAAAAACTGTTTTTT.

The chain uses TRBV2 and TRBJ2-1, with 7 nucleotides matching TRBD2. The CDR3 consists of 17 residues. The germline CDR1 and CDR2 sequences are SNHLY and FYNNEI. Losses at the gene ends were 5 bases for V and 1 base for J; bases not matched to a gene: 11. CDR3 residues: CASSFPRASGSYNEQFF. CDR3 in DNA: TGTGCCAGCAGTTTCCCTCGGGCTAGCGGATCCTACAATGAGCAGTTCTTC.

V is TRBV6-1 and J is TRBJ2-3; D not certain. Trimming took 6 bases from V and 5 from J, leaving 12 bases between them. The CDR3 loop spans 13 amino acids. Germline V lookup: CDR1 MNHNS, CDR2 SASEGT. The CDR3 region is CASRAFLGDTQYF. The CDR3 nucleotides are TGTGCCAGCAGGGCGTTTCTCGGAGATACGCAGTATTTT.

By its share, this clone is medium-sized. V is TRBV28 and J is TRBJ1-5; a possible D gene is TRBD1 (6 bases). CDR3 length equals 16 residues. V was pared by 10 bases and J by 0 bases, with 19 bases between. Germline lookup yields CDR1 MDHEN and CDR2 SYDVKM. CDR3 nucleotide sequence: TGTGCCACCACTACGGGGGCAGGTTATAGCAATCAGCCCCAGCATTTT. Its protein product is CATTTGAGYSNQPQHF.

The genes are TRBV5-4 and TRBJ1-1; D remains ambiguous. Trimming removed 1 base at V and 4 bases at J, with 8 bases between. The CDR3 runs 13 residues. Germline V gives CDR1 SGHNT, CDR2 YYREEE (reference sequence). CDR3 DNA sequence: TGTGCCAGCAGCTTGTTGGAGGGCACTGAAGCTTTCTTT. Protein: CASSLLEGTEAFF.

This chain connects TRBV6-5 to TRBJ1-2; D unclear. The ends were cut back, 4 bases at V and 8 bases at J, with 14 bases in the middle. The CDR3 extends over 13 amino acids. Germline V gene sequence: CDR1 MNHEY, CDR2 SVGAGI. The CDR3 here is CASSSHPGGGYTF. The CDR3 region has the DNA TGTGCCAGCAGTTCGCACCCCGGAGGGGGCTACACCTTC.

In DNA form, the CDR3 reads TGTGCCAGCAGCTTAGTAGGCGGGGACACTGAAGCTTTCTTT. This encodes CASSLVGGDTEAFF. This chain joins TRBV7-9 and TRBJ1-1; D is uncertain. Germline V gene lookup returns CDR1 SEHNR and CDR2 FQNEAQ (reference sequence). CDR3 length: 14 residues. V was trimmed by 1 base and J by 3 bases, leaving 9 bases between them.

The chain is built from TRBV14 and TRBJ2-5, with 8 positions matching TRBD2. The V gene end was trimmed by 0 bases and the J gene end by 4 bases; junction bases not matched to a gene: 7. The germline V gene has CDR1 SGHDN and CDR2 FVKESK. This CDR3 is built from 16 residues. The CDR3 DNA is TGTGCCAGCAGCCAAGACGAACGGGGGGGCACAGAGACCCAGTACTTC. It is translated as CASSQDERGGTETQYF.

The chain joins TRBV7-2 to TRBJ2-5; TRBD2 is a possible D gene (5 bases). Trimming took off 4 bases at V and 4 bases at J, with 13 bases between the two ends. The CDR3 consists of 14 residues. CDR1 and CDR2 from the germline V gene are SGHTA and FQGNSA. This chain's CDR3 is CASSYRWAGETQYF. The CDR3 DNA sequence: TGTGCCAGCAGCTACCGATGGGCGGGAGAGACCCAGTACTTC.

The sample holds a few counts of this clone. The chain employs TRBV5-1 and TRBJ2-3, with 9 bases aligning to TRBD2. Germline V gene sequence: CDR1 SGHRS, CDR2 YFSETQ. The CDR3 has 15 residues. Trimming removed 2 bases from V and 6 bases from J; junction bases left unmatched: 7. CDR3 region: CASSLIAGDTDTQYF. The CDR3 bases are TGCGCCAGCAGCTTAATAGCGGGGGATACGGATACGCAGTATTTT.

This clone turned up a few times. The chain employs TRBV29-1 and TRBJ2-7; TRBD1 aligns across 7 bases. CDR3 length: 13 residues. V was clipped by 1 base and J by 3 bases; unmatched bases: 3. Per the germline V gene, CDR1 is SQVTM and CDR2 is ANQGSEA. The CDR3 nucleotides read TGCAGCGTTGAAGGGGCAGGGGGCTACGAGCAGTACTTC. This codes for CSVEGAGGYEQYF.

The gene calls are TRBV10-3 and TRBJ2-1; D may be TRBD1 or TRBD2 (5 bases each). V was clipped by 7 bases and J by 4 bases, with 14 bases between them. Looked up from germline, CDR1 is ENHRY and CDR2 is SYGVKD. This CDR3 is built from 14 residues. The CDR3 sequence: CAINGASVYNEQFF. The CDR3 nucleotides are TGTGCCATCAACGGGGCAAGCGTATACAATGAGCAGTTCTTC.